This TCR beta chain derives from a study of identifying expanded T cells in peripheral blood. Healthy donors had no documented immune events, such as infections, while sampled. A note on this clone: Its matching antigen is unknown.

The CDR3 length is 12 residues. Germline CDR1 is KGHSH and CDR2 is LQKENI. V was pared by 5 bases and J by 9 bases, with 11 bases between. Broader study findings: Differentially abundant clones: 1 to 1.5 between replicates, 15 to 17 at approximately 14 days, roughly 18 at four.

The repertoire was sequenced with immunoSEQ multiplex PCR; TCRdb's copy has only in-frame clones and lacks some. The sample has 50,000 to 65,000 clones, around 81% seen once; the top ten hold approximately 19%. The receptor's source is a person aged 18-70 years in good health. The material sequenced was blood. The chain has TRBV18 and TRBJ2-1, with no clear D. CDR3 region: CASSSPDGEQFF. For the CDR3, the DNA is TGTGCCAGCTCATCCCCAGACGGTGAGCAGTTCTTC.